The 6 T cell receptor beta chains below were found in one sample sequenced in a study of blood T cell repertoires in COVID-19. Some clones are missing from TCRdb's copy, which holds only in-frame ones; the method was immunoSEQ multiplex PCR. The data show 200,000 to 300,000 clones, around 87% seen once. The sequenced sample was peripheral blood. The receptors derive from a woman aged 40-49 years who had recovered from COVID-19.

DNA for the CDR3: TGTGCCAGCAGCTGGCAGGGGGTAGCAGATACGCAGTATTTT. This encodes CASSWQGVADTQYF. The rearrangement uses TRBV5-6 and TRBJ2-3; TRBD1 agrees at 7 bases. The CDR3 sequence is 14 residues long. Germline V CDR1 and CDR2: SGHDT, YYEEEE. With V trimmed by 3 bases and J by 4 bases, 5 bases remained unmatched.

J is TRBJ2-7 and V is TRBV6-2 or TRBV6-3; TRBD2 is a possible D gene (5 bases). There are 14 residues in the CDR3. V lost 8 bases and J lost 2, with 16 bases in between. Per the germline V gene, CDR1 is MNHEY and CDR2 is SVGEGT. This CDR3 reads CASGFSWRAYEQYF. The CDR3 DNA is TGTGCCAGCGGTTTCAGTTGGCGGGCCTACGAGCAGTACTTC.

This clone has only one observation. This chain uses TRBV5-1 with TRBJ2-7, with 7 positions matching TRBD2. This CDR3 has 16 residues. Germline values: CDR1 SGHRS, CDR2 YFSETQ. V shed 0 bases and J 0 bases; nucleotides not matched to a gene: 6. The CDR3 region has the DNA TGCGCCAGCAGCTTGGCGGGGGGAGAAAGCTCCTACGAGCAGTACTTC. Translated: CASSLAGGESSYEQYF. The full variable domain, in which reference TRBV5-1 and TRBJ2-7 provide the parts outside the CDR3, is KAGVTQTPRYLIKTRGQQVTLSCSPISGHRSVSWYQQTPGQGLQFLFEYFSETQRNKGNFPGRFSGRQFSNSRSEMNVSTLELGDSALYLCASSLAGGESSYEQYFGPGTRLTVT.

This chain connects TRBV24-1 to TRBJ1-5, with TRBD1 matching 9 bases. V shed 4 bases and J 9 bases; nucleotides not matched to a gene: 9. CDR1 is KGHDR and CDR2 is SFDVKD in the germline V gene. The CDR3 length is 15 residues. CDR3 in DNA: TGTGCCACCAGTGAGCGACAGGGGGATCCATGGCCCCAGCATTTT. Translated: CATSERQGDPWPQHF.

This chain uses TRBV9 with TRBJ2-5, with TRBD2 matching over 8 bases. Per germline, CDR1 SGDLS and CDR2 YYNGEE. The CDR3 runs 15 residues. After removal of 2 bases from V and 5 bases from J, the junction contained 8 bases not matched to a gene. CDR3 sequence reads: CASSVGGGRGETQYF. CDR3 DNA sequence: TGTGCCAGCAGCGTCGGGGGGGGCCGGGGGGAGACCCAGTACTTC.

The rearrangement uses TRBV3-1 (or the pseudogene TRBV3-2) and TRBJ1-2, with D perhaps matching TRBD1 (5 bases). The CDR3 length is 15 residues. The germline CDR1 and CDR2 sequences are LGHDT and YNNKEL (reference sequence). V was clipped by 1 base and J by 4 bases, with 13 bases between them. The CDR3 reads CASSQGRGSAYGYTF. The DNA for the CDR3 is TGTGCCAGCAGCCAAGGGAGGGGCTCCGCCTATGGCTACACCTTC.